Listed here are 24 T cell receptor beta chains from one sample, sequenced in a study of blood T cell repertoires in COVID-19. Data came from immunoSEQ multiplex PCR; TCRdb stores just in-frame clones and leaves some out. There are 90,000 to 110,000 clones in the sample; 85% to 90% occur only once, and around 4.3% lies in the top ten. The material sequenced was peripheral blood. These receptors were collected from a man between 50 and 59 years old with acute or convalescent COVID-19.

This chain links TRBV11-3 with TRBJ2-1; 8 bases agree with TRBD2. Germline CDR1 SGHNT, CDR2 YENEEA. The junction had 5 bases not matched to a gene; V was cut back by 5 bases and J by 2 bases. The CDR3 covers 15 residues. This chain's CDR3 is CASSVIAGPYNEQFF. The CDR3 region has the DNA TGTGCCAGCAGCGTTATAGCGGGGCCCTACAATGAGCAGTTCTTC.

This chain uses TRBV9 with TRBJ2-1; TRBD2 aligns across 8 bases. After removal of 3 bases from V and 1 base from J, the junction contained 15 bases not matched to a gene. The germline CDR1 and CDR2 sequences are SGDLS and YYNGEE. This CDR3 spans 19 amino acids. CDR3 sequence reads: CASSAHQGVSGESYNEQFF. The CDR3 bases are TGTGCCAGCAGCGCCCACCAAGGGGTTAGCGGGGAATCCTACAATGAGCAGTTCTTC.

This clone occurred once. The chain employs TRBV6-1 and TRBJ2-7, with TRBD1 matching over 7 bases. This CDR3 is 15 amino acids long. After removal of 5 bases from V and 2 bases from J, the junction contained 9 bases not matched to a gene. The germline gives CDR1 MNHNS, CDR2 SASEGT. This CDR3 reads CASSLIRDSPYEQYF. CDR3 coding DNA: TGTGCCAGCAGTCTCATACGGGACAGTCCCTACGAGCAGTACTTC.

The V and J genes are TRBV2 and TRBJ1-1; TRBD1 might be the D (6 bases). The ends were cut back, 10 bases at V and 5 bases at J, with 17 bases in the middle. Germline assignment: CDR1 SNHLY and CDR2 FYNNEI. CDR3 length: 13 amino acids. CDR3: CATREGGGTEAFF. CDR3 DNA: TGTGCCACTCGGGAGGGGGGAGGAACTGAAGCTTTCTTT. Using reference TRBV2 and TRBJ1-1 for the parts outside the CDR3, the full variable domain is EPEVTQTPSHQVTQMGQEVILRCVPISNHLYFYWYRQILGQKVEFLVSFYNNEISEKSEIFDDQFSVERPDGSNFTLKIRSTKLEDSAMYFCATREGGGTEAFFGQGTRLTVV.

The V gene is TRBV2, the J gene TRBJ1-5; 8 nucleotides agree with TRBD1. CDR3 length: 14 amino acids. V lost 6 bases, J lost 11 bases, and 12 bases stayed unmatched. Germline-derived CDR1 and CDR2 are SNHLY and FYNNEI. CDR3 bases: TGTGCCAGCAGCCTAGACAGGGGATTTTTGGCCCAGCATTTT. Amino acids: CASSLDRGFLAQHF.

This clone appeared a few times. V gene TRBV21-1 combines with J gene TRBJ1-1; the D call TRBD1 from the table was never checked on the DNA. TRBV21-1 is annotated as a pseudogene. CDR3 length equals 14 residues. The CDR3 reads CASSKDRGHTEAFF. CDR3 nucleotide sequence: TGTGCCAGCAGCAAAGACAGGGGGCACACTGAAGCTTTCTTT.

The chain joins TRBV9 to TRBJ2-5, with a tentative D call TRBD2 (6 bases). The germline V and J ends were trimmed by 0 bases and 3 bases, with 9 bases remaining between them. The CDR3 extends over 14 amino acids. Germline V lookup: CDR1 SGDLS, CDR2 YYNGEE. CDR3 nucleotide sequence: TGTGCCAGCAGCGTAGCAGGAGGGAAAGAGACCCAGTACTTC. Residues: CASSVAGGKETQYF.

The gene calls are TRBV5-1 and TRBJ1-4; 11 nucleotides align to TRBD1. The J segment lost 5 bases and the V segment lost 5 bases, leaving 2 bases of the junction unmatched. Germline-derived CDR1 and CDR2 are SGHRS and YFSETQ. The length of the CDR3 is 14 residues. CDR3 DNA: TGCGCCAGCAGGAGGACAGGGGGCAATGAAAAACTGTTTTTT. Its translation: CASRRTGGNEKLFF.

J is TRBJ1-2 and V is TRBV9, with D unclear. The germline V gene has CDR1 SGDLS and CDR2 YYNGEE. This CDR3 region has 17 residues. Trimming removed 3 bases at V and 2 bases at J, with 20 bases between. DNA for the CDR3: TGTGCCAGCAGCGCCGTCAGTACCCCCACACGCAACTATGGCTACACCTTC. This codes for CASSAVSTPTRNYGYTF.

The rearrangement joins TRBV6-5 to TRBJ1-4; 12 bases map to TRBD1. The CDR3 length is 14 residues. With 6 bases clipped from V and 8 bases from J, the junction kept 4 bases outside the gene matches. Germline CDR1 is MNHEY and CDR2 is SVGAGI. The DNA of the CDR3 is TGTGCCAGCAGCTCCGGGACAGGGGGCGAAAAACTGTTTTTT. Residues: CASSSGTGGEKLFF.

V and J are TRBV12-1 and TRBJ2-3; TRBD2, as called in the table, went unchecked against the DNA. TRBV12-1 is annotated as a pseudogene. The CDR3 contains 18 residues. The CDR3 sequence is CASSFFPERLESTDTQYF. The CDR3 coding sequence is TGTGCCAGCAGCTTTTTCCCGGAGCGGTTGGAAAGCACAGATACGCAGTATTTT.

This clone was detected only once. V usage is TRBV7-9 and J usage is TRBJ1-2, with TRBD1 identical over 10 bases. J was trimmed by 6 bases and V by 6 bases; bases with no gene match: 10. There are 15 residues in the CDR3. The germline gives CDR1 SEHNR, CDR2 FQNEAQ (reference sequence). CDR3 DNA sequence: TGTGCCAGCAGTTTGACCCCGGGACAGGGGAATGGCTACACCTTC. It encodes CASSLTPGQGNGYTF.

This clone was detected once. The chain uses TRBV2 and TRBJ2-2; perhaps TRBD2 as D (5 bases). Deletions cut 5 bases from V and 7 bases from J, with 11 bases between. CDR3 size: 13 residues. Germline V gene lookup returns CDR1 SNHLY and CDR2 FYNNEI. The CDR3 DNA reads as TGTGCCAGCAGTCGTCTAGCCAACGGGGAGCTGTTTTTT. Its protein is CASSRLANGELFF.

This CDR3 is CASSISPPPSTGELFF. The CDR3 nucleotides are TGCGCCAGCAGTATTAGCCCGCCCCCGAGTACCGGGGAGCTGTTTTTT. The rearrangement links TRBV10-1 to TRBJ2-2; D uncertain. Germline V CDR1 and CDR2: WNHNN, SYGVQD (reference sequence). The CDR3 length is 16 residues. Trimming pared 5 bases from V and 5 bases from J, leaving 18 bases between.

J is TRBJ2-1 and V is TRBV7-8; a weak D match, TRBD1 (5 bases). Looked up from germline, CDR1 is SGHVS and CDR2 is FQNEAQ. The V end lost 5 bases, the J end lost 0 bases, and 17 bases lay between the germline ends. The CDR3 covers 17 residues. CDR3 sequence reads: CASSPGWQILSYNEQFF. CDR3 coding DNA: TGTGCCAGCAGCCCAGGGTGGCAGATTCTCTCCTACAATGAGCAGTTCTTC. The full variable domain, with the rest looked up from reference TRBV7-8 and TRBJ2-1, is GAGVSQSPRYKVAKRGQDVALRCDPISGHVSLFWYQQALGQGPEFLTYFQNEAQLDKSGLPSDRFFAERPEGSVSTLKIQRTQQEDSAVYLCASSPGWQILSYNEQFFGPGTRLTVL.

The chain employs TRBV5-6 and TRBJ1-6, with 9 bases identical to TRBD1. This CDR3 region has 15 residues. V trimming: 2 bases; J trimming: 5 bases; junction bases outside the gene matches: 2. CDR1 is SGHDT and CDR2 is YYEEEE in the germline V gene. CDR3 DNA: TGTGCCAGCAGCTTCGGGACAGGGAATAATTCACCCCTCCACTTT. It translates to CASSFGTGNNSPLHF.

The chain combines TRBV11-2 with TRBJ1-5; unclear D gene. The CDR3 extends over 14 amino acids. Trimming removed 0 bases at V and 5 bases at J, with 8 bases between. The germline CDR1 and CDR2 sequences are SGHAT and FQNNGV. In DNA form, the CDR3 reads TGTGCCAGCAGCTTAGATGACGACTATCAGCCCCAGCATTTT. It encodes CASSLDDDYQPQHF.

Only one count was recorded for this clone. The chain joins TRBV2 to TRBJ1-2; TRBD1 agrees at 7 bases. The CDR3 spans 14 residues. V shed 6 bases and J 2 bases; nucleotides not matched to a gene: 6. Germline V lookup: CDR1 SNHLY, CDR2 FYNNEI. The DNA of the CDR3 is TGTGCCAGCAGGGGGGACAGACTAAACTATGGCTACACCTTC. This translates into CASRGDRLNYGYTF.

This chain connects TRBV2 to TRBJ2-7, with D possibly matching TRBD2 (5 bases). Trimming stripped 2 bases from V and 3 bases from J, with 8 bases between. Looked up from germline, CDR1 is SNHLY and CDR2 is FYNNEI. This CDR3 has 13 residues. This CDR3 reads CASSEFRDYEQYF. The CDR3 bases are TGTGCCAGCAGTGAATTTCGGGACTACGAGCAGTACTTC.

The V call is TRBV7-3, the J call TRBJ2-1, with TRBD2 matching 14 bases. Looked up from germline, CDR1 is SGHTA and CDR2 is FQGTGA. This CDR3 has 19 residues. Trimming took 0 bases from V and 0 from J; bases not matched to a gene: 4. This chain's CDR3 is CASSLTPGLAGGSYNEQFF. DNA for the CDR3: TGTGCCAGCAGCTTAACTCCCGGACTAGCGGGGGGCTCCTACAATGAGCAGTTCTTC.

The chain joins TRBV9 to TRBJ2-5; 13 bases are a match to TRBD2. V was clipped by 0 bases and J by 5 bases; unmatched bases: 7. Germline V gene data show CDR1 as SGDLS and CDR2 as YYNGEE. This CDR3 is built from 17 residues. In DNA form, the CDR3 reads TGTGCCAGCAGCGTAGCCCCGGGACTAGCGGGGCGCGAGACCCAGTACTTC. It codes for CASSVAPGLAGRETQYF. Combining the CDR3 with reference TRBV9 and TRBJ2-5 gives the whole variable domain DSGVTQTPKHLITATGQRVTLRCSPRSGDLSVYWYQQSLDQGLQFLIQYYNGEERAKGNILERFSAQQFPDLHSELNLSSLELGDSALYFCASSVAPGLAGRETQYFGPGTRLLVL.

The table lists this clone with a count of one. J is TRBJ2-2 and V is TRBV9; 11 bases are shared with TRBD2. Trimming cost V 0 bases and J 6 bases; bases outside gene matches: 7. Germline CDR1 and CDR2: SGDLS and YYNGEE. CDR3 length equals 17 residues. CDR3: CASSVAASGRMAGELFF. CDR3 DNA: TGTGCCAGCAGCGTAGCGGCTAGCGGGAGGATGGCCGGGGAGCTGTTTTTT.

V usage is TRBV28 and J usage is TRBJ1-4; the D gene is possibly TRBD1 (5 bases). CDR3 length: 15 residues. V was trimmed by 5 bases and J by 6 bases, leaving 16 bases between them. Germline V CDR1 and CDR2: MDHEN, SYDVKM. The CDR3 DNA reads as TGTGCCAGCAGTGCTGCAGGGACTTGGGATGAAAAACTGTTTTTT. It translates to CASSAAGTWDEKLFF.

This chain uses TRBV7-8 with TRBJ2-7; 7 bases fit TRBD1. This CDR3 region has 14 residues. After removal of 5 bases from V and 3 bases from J, the junction contained 7 bases not matched to a gene. Germline V CDR1 and CDR2: SGHVS, FQNEAQ. In DNA form, the CDR3 reads TGTGCCAGCAGCAGCCGGGCAGGGGGCTACGAGCAGTACTTC. This translates into CASSSRAGGYEQYF.